This is a list of T cell receptor beta chains from one sample in a study of spatial heterogeneity in lung cancer. TCRdb reprocessed the 5' RACE reads via MiXCR and lists one record per CDR3 protein. Of 18,000 or so distinct CDR3 sequences listed, 6.5% are singletons. Sequences were derived from lung tumor tissue, sampled at surgery. Every receptor here comes from a female donor with early-stage non-small cell lung cancer. CDR3s include the opening cysteine and the closing phenylalanine or tryptophan. A D gene is named only where the DNA matches it firmly. Expanded clones get a size class; other rows say once, few or many, or leave the size out.

>TRBV28|15|few|TRBJ1-5|TRBD1
CASSPRGLGNQPQHF
TGTGCCAGCAGCCCCAGGGGGCTTGGCAATCAGCCCCAGCATTTT
>TRBV5-1|15|.|TRBJ2-7|TRBD2
CASSLGLADSYEQYF
TGCGCCAGCAGCTTGGGACTAGCGGACTCCTACGAGCAGTACTTC
>TRBV6-2/TRBV6-3|15|many|TRBJ1-1|.
CASTQPPLPGSEAFF
TGTGCCAGCACCCAGCCACCCCTCCCCGGCTCTGAAGCTTTCTTT
>TRBV6-1|11|.|TRBJ2-1|.
CASSGRQRGFF
TGTGCCAGCAGTGGGAGACAGAGGGGGTTCTTC
>TRBV10-3|12|medium-sized|TRBJ1-1|.
CAISGSLPEAFF
TGTGCCATCAGTGGGAGTTTGCCTGAAGCTTTCTTT
>TRBV6-2/TRBV6-3|15|many|TRBJ1-1|.
CASSMGRGRNTEAFF
TGTGCCAGCAGTATGGGGCGTGGGCGGAACACTGAAGCTTTCTTT
>TRBV6-5|15|many|TRBJ1-3|TRBD1
CASKTDRGTGNTIYF
TGTGCCAGCAAGACGGACAGGGGCACTGGAAACACCATATATTTT
>TRBV3-1|16|.|TRBJ2-2|.
CASSQIGGWDTGELFF
TGTGCCAGCAGCCAAATCGGCGGATGGGACACCGGGGAGCTGTTTTTT
>TRBV11-2|15|many|TRBJ2-5|TRBD2
CASSQLLANQETQYF
TGTGCCAGCAGCCAGTTACTAGCGAACCAAGAGACCCAGTACTTC
>TRBV12-3/TRBV12-4|15|medium-sized|TRBJ2-7|.
CASSLLYRDFHEQYF
TGTGCCAGCAGTTTACTATACAGGGACTTCCACGAGCAGTACTTC
>TRBV12-3/TRBV12-4|17|many|TRBJ2-4|.
CASSLATQGYTKNIQYF
TGTGCCAGCAGTTTAGCTACCCAGGGGTATACCAAAAACATTCAGTACTTC
>TRBV20-1|15|medium-sized|TRBJ2-7|TRBD2
CSAGGTGGFSYEQYF
TGCAGTGCCGGGGGGACGGGAGGTTTCTCCTACGAGCAGTACTTC
>TRBV4-3|14|few|TRBJ2-7|.
CASSQDNQGVGQYF
TGCGCCAGCAGCCAAGATAATCAGGGAGTGGGGCAGTACTTC
>TRBV12-2|16|many|TRBJ1-1|.
CASRFLTGQKNLEAFF
TGTGCAAGTCGCTTTTTAACGGGACAAAAAAACCTTGAAGCTTTCTTT
>TRBV28|15|.|TRBJ2-1|TRBD1
CASRPLGTGLAEQFF
TGTGCCAGCAGACCCTTGGGGACAGGGCTGGCTGAGCAGTTCTTC
>TRBV30|12|many|TRBJ1-2|TRBD1
CAWSQGARGYTF
TGTGCCTGGAGCCAGGGGGCTCGGGGCTACACCTTC
>TRBV20-1|15|many|TRBJ1-5|TRBD1
CSARKTGAQYQPQHF
TGCAGTGCGAGAAAAACAGGGGCCCAGTATCAGCCCCAGCATTTT
>TRBV11-2|14|many|TRBJ2-7|.
CASSLDRQGYEQYF
TGTGCCAGCAGCTTAGATCGTCAGGGCTACGAGCAGTACTTC
>TRBV20-1|13|many|TRBJ2-5|.
CSADSGAQETQYF
TGCAGTGCTGACTCAGGGGCCCAAGAGACCCAGTACTTC
>TRBV20-1|14|many|TRBJ2-5|.
CSARDRTTQETQYF
TGCAGTGCTAGAGACAGGACGACCCAAGAGACCCAGTACTTC
>TRBV6-5|14|many|TRBJ1-1|.
CASSTTTGNTEAFF
TGTGCCAGCAGTACCACGACAGGGAACACTGAAGCTTTCTTT
>TRBV7-8|13|many|TRBJ1-6|.
CASKRLGDSPLHF
TGTGCCAGCAAGAGACTGGGGGATTCACCCCTCCACTTT
>TRBV7-2|13|many|TRBJ1-5|.
CASSGGGRQPQHF
TGTGCCAGCAGTGGTGGTGGCCGACAGCCCCAGCATTTT
>TRBV11-2|15|many|TRBJ2-7|TRBD2
CASSLVVAGVHEQYF
TGTGCCAGCAGCTTAGTGGTAGCGGGGGTCCACGAGCAGTACTTC
>TRBV28|20|many|TRBJ1-5|TRBD1
CASSYIFFGQAMDGDQPQHF
TGTGCCAGCAGTTACATCTTTTTCGGACAGGCCATGGATGGCGATCAGCCCCAGCATTTT
>TRBV4-3|14|few|TRBJ2-7|.
CASSQDLRMSEQYF
TGCGCCAGCAGCCAAGATCTGCGGATGTCGGAGCAGTACTTC
>TRBV20-1|14|many|TRBJ1-6|.
CSISSGVWNSPLHF
TGCAGTATTAGTTCAGGGGTCTGGAATTCACCCCTCCACTTT
>TRBV7-2|16|medium-sized|TRBJ2-3|.
CASSKGGTTSTDTQYF
TGTGCCAGCAGCAAAGGGGGGACTACTAGCACAGATACGCAGTATTTT
>TRBV28|12|.|TRBJ1-2|.
CASSLKRYGYTF
TGTGCCAGCAGTTTGAAACGCTATGGCTACACCTTC
>TRBV10-3|13|.|TRBJ2-2|.
CAIISQHTGELFF
TGTGCCATCATTTCACAGCACACCGGGGAGCTGTTTTTT
>TRBV5-4|16|medium-sized|TRBJ2-1|.
CASSSETGILYNEQFF
TGTGCCAGCAGCTCCGAGACGGGAATCCTTTACAATGAGCAGTTCTTC
>TRBV28|16|.|TRBJ2-7|.
CASSLTGAMGFYEQYF
TGTGCCAGCAGTTTAACCGGGGCCATGGGGTTCTACGAGCAGTACTTC